These T cell receptor beta chains were read from a single sample in a study of early T cells in non-severe SARS-CoV-2 infection. A single record per CDR3 protein comes from TCRdb applying MiXCR to the 5' RACE reads. The sample includes tens of thousands of distinct CDR3 sequences, 5.6% of them seen just once. Sequencing used whole blood. The source of these receptors is an adult who was a healthcare worker with PCR-confirmed SARS-CoV-2 infection or an uninfected control (not recorded which). The conserved cysteine and the conserved F or W are not part of the CDR3 here. A D gene is named only where the DNA matches it firmly.

.	TRBJ1-4	TRBV12-3/TRBV12-4	ASSKAGFNEKLF
.	TRBJ2-1	TRBV19	ASSDWNNEQF
TRBD1	TRBJ2-5	TRBV5-1	ASSLQGFQETQY
TRBD1	TRBJ2-7	TRBV7-2	ASSPGQPLNEQY
.	TRBJ2-1	TRBV2	ASRGLSEQF
.	TRBJ2-1	TRBV7-6	ASSSLSRGQSPNEQF
.	TRBJ2-5	TRBV9	ASSVDPTTQETQY
TRBD1	TRBJ2-2	TRBV6-2/TRBV6-3	ASSARDRGTGELF
TRBD1	TRBJ1-1	TRBV2	ASRQGAEAF
TRBD1	TRBJ2-5	TRBV30	AWRVWGQSRQETQY
.	TRBJ1-2	TRBV7-2	ASSLAIGYT
.	TRBJ2-3	TRBV29-1	SVEMSASTDTQY
TRBD2	TRBJ2-3	TRBV6-1	ASSARTSGLDTDTQY
.	TRBJ2-7	TRBV4-1	ASSQVGVGYEQY
TRBD2	TRBJ2-7	TRBV7-6	ASSSLPGDYYEQY
TRBD1	TRBJ2-1	TRBV27	ASSSRGLGSGEQF
.	TRBJ2-7	TRBV4-1	ASSLLPYGEQY
.	TRBJ2-1	TRBV12-3/TRBV12-4	ASSPGTNPYNEQF
.	TRBJ2-7	TRBV2	ASKPRAGAYEQY
.	TRBJ2-7	TRBV29-1	SVERQGREQY
.	TRBJ1-2	TRBV4-1	ASSQDTASQSYGYT
.	TRBJ2-7	TRBV29-1	SVTGPRTPYEQY
.	TRBJ1-1	TRBV3-1	ASSPDAAFTEAF
TRBD1	TRBJ1-2	TRBV6-4	ASSAGTGYGYT
.	TRBJ1-5	TRBV20-1	SARGYNRGNQPQH
.	TRBJ2-1	TRBV5-1	ASSLGPNEQF
.	TRBJ1-3	TRBV27	ASSLQATGNTIY